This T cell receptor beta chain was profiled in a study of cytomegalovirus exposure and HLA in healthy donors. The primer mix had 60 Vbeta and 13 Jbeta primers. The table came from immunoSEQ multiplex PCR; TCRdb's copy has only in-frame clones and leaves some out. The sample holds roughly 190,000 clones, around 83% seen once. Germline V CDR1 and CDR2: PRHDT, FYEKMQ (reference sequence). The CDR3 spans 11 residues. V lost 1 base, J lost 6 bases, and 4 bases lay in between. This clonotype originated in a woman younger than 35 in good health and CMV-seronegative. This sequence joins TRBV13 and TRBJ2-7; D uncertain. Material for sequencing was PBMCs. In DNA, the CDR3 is TGTGCCAGCAGCTTAGTTCTCGAGCAGTACTTC. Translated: CASSLVLEQYF.